One TCR beta chain is described in this entry. The sample belongs to a study of blood T cell repertoires in COVID-19. Study as a whole: COVID-19 samples, acute and convalescent, were from the United States, Italy and Spain. Nucleic acid was either cDNA or gDNA, and it came from T cells, B-cell-depleted T cells, or PBMCs.

Per the authors' pipeline: Reference gene primer amplification gave estimated nucleated cell counts. This table comes from immunoSEQ multiplex PCR, and its TCRdb copy is limited to in-frame clones, with some not included. V and J calls and clone size are as listed in that table; D and trimming were resolved from the DNA. The sample includes about 350,000 clones, roughly 89% of them seen just once. This CDR3 comprises 14 residues. The V gene lost 5 bases and the J gene lost 8 bases, with 13 bases spanning the gap. Germline assignment: CDR1 SEHNR and CDR2 FQNEAQ (reference sequence). Sequenced sample: peripheral blood. The chain joins TRBV7-9 to TRBJ1-6; the D is unclear. This receptor was obtained from a woman between 18 and 30 years old who had recovered from COVID-19. CDR3 protein: CASSPGPYDSPLHF. As DNA, the CDR3 is TGTGCCAGCAGCCCGGGTCCTTACGATTCACCCCTCCACTTT.